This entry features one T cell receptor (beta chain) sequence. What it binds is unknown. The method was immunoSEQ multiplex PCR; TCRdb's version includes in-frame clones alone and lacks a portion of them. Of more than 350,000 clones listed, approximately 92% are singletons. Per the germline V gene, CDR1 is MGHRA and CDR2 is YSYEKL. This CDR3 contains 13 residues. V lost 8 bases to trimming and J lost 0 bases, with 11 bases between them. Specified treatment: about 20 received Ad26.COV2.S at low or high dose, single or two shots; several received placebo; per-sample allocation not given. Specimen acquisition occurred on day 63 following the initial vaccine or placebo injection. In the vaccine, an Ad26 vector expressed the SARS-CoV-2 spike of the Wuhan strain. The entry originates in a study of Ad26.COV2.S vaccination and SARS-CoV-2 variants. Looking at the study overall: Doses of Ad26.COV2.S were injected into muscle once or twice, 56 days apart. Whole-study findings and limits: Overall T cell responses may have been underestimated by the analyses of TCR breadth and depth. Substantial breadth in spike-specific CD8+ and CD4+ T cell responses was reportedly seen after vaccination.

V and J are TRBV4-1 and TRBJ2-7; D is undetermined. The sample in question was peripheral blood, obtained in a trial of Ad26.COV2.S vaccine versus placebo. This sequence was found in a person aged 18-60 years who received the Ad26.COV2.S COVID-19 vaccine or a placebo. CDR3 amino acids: CASGLGGSYEQYF. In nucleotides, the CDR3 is TGCGCCAGCGGCTTGGGTGGCTCCTACGAGCAGTACTTC.